Following are 21 T cell receptor beta chains from one sample sequenced in a study of blood T cell repertoires in COVID-19. Measured with immunoSEQ multiplex PCR; TCRdb has only the in-frame clones, and not every one. Altogether 220,000 or so clones are present, around 87% being singletons, with the ten largest covering 3% to 4%. The sample was PBMCs or T cells enriched from blood (not recorded which). The source of these receptors is a young woman in a cohort exposed to, infected with or recovered from COVID-19 (not recorded which).

The chain couples TRBV15 to TRBJ2-1, with D unresolved. The CDR3 consists of 14 residues. V lost 0 bases to trimming and J lost 5 bases, with 8 bases between them. The V gene's germline CDR1 is LNHNV and CDR2 YYDKDF (reference sequence). The CDR3 is CATSRESLNNEQFF. DNA for the CDR3: TGTGCCACCAGCAGAGAATCGTTAAACAATGAGCAGTTCTTC.

The rearrangement joins TRBV7-3 to TRBJ2-2; D gene unclear. Trimming removed 2 bases from V and 6 bases from J, with 7 bases in between. In germline, CDR1 is SGHTA, CDR2 FQGTGA. The CDR3 loop spans 13 amino acids. This chain's CDR3 is CASSLLLSGELFF. The DNA of the CDR3 is TGTGCCAGCAGCTTACTTCTTTCCGGGGAGCTGTTTTTT.

This sequence joins TRBV5-8 and TRBJ1-1, with D uncertain. The V end was cut by 1 base, the J end by 1 base, with 5 bases between. Germline V gene sequence: CDR1 SGHTS, CDR2 YDEGEE. The CDR3 is 13 amino acids. The CDR3 reads CASSLSRNTEAFF. The CDR3 DNA reads as TGTGCCAGCAGCTTGTCCAGGAACACTGAAGCTTTCTTT.

CDR3 nucleotide sequence: TGTGCCAGCAGCGACACCGCCTACGAGCAGTACTTC. It specifies CASSDTAYEQYF. The chain uses TRBV7-9 and TRBJ2-7; D not resolved. Germline CDR1 reads SEHNR; CDR2 reads FQNEAQ (reference sequence). The length of the CDR3 is 12 residues. V was shortened by 5 bases and J by 2 bases, with 7 bases between the two germline ends. The variable domain in full, with the rest retrieved from reference TRBV7-9 and TRBJ2-7, is DTGVSQNPRHKITKRGQNVTFRCDPISEHNRLYWYRQTLGQGPEFLTYFQNEAQLEKSRLLSDRFSAERPKGSFSTLEIQRTEQGDSAMYLCASSDTAYEQYFGPGTRLTVT.

The chain couples TRBV7-8 to TRBJ1-1; no firm D call. The V end was cut by 0 bases, the J end by 0 bases, with 11 bases between. The germline CDR1 and CDR2 sequences are SGHVS and FQNEAQ. CDR3 length equals 16 residues. CDR3 coding DNA: TGTGCCAGCAGCTTAGCGGCCCCAGATGTGAACACTGAAGCTTTCTTT. Translated, it gives CASSLAAPDVNTEAFF.

The CDR3 reads CASSFREPGESPLHF. The DNA for the CDR3 is TGCGCCAGCAGCTTTCGTGAGCCGGGGGAATCACCCCTCCACTTT. The chain recombines TRBV5-1 with TRBJ1-6; TRBD1 is a possible D gene (5 bases). The CDR3 totals 15 residues. V was trimmed by 2 bases and J by 10 bases, leaving 16 bases between them. CDR1 SGHRS and CDR2 YFSETQ come from the germline V gene.

The genes are TRBV6-5 and TRBJ1-1, with D perhaps TRBD1 (5 bases). This CDR3 spans 13 amino acids. Trimming stripped 8 bases from V and 1 base from J, with 11 bases between. The germline CDR1 and CDR2 sequences are MNHEY and SVGAGI. DNA for the CDR3: TGTGCCAGCGGGGGGGGAGGGAACACTGAAGCTTTCTTT. Translation: CASGGGGNTEAFF.

The DNA for the CDR3 is TGTGCCAGCAGCTTGACAGGGGGCGCGGGCGAGCAGTACTTC. Amino acids: CASSLTGGAGEQYF. The chain carries TRBV7-9 and TRBJ2-7; 10 nucleotides match TRBD1. Germline assignment: CDR1 SEHNR and CDR2 FQNEAQ (reference sequence). Unmatched junction bases numbered 5, after V lost 3 bases and J lost 6 bases. CDR3 length: 14 amino acids. The entire variable domain, with the rest obtained from reference TRBV7-9 and TRBJ2-7, is as follows: DTGVSQNPRHKITKRGQNVTFRCDPISEHNRLYWYRQTLGQGPEFLTYFQNEAQLEKSRLLSDRFSAERPKGSFSTLEIQRTEQGDSAMYLCASSLTGGAGEQYFGPGTRLTVT.

V and J are TRBV6-5 and TRBJ2-7, with 8 bases aligning to TRBD2. Germline V gene data show CDR1 as MNHEY and CDR2 as SVGAGI. V dropped 6 bases and J dropped 2; count of bases not matched to a gene: 6. The CDR3 length is 14 residues. As DNA, the CDR3 is TGTGCCAGCAGACGCAATAGCGGGGCCTACGAGCAGTACTTC. Its protein product is CASRRNSGAYEQYF.

For the CDR3, the DNA is TGTGCCAGCTCACCAGGGCCGTTCACAGATACGCAGTATTTT. Amino acids: CASSPGPFTDTQYF. This chain connects TRBV18 to TRBJ2-3; D unresolved. Looked up from germline, CDR1 is KGHSH and CDR2 is LQKENI. This CDR3 region has 14 residues. Trimming took 2 bases from V and 2 from J, leaving 8 bases between them.

V gene TRBV5-6 combines with J gene TRBJ2-7, with 10 bases that match TRBD1. J lost 3 bases, V lost 4 bases, and 1 base had no gene match. The CDR3 totals 13 residues. Germline CDR1 is SGHDT and CDR2 is YYEEEE. Here the CDR3 reads CASSRDRGYEQYF. CDR3 nucleotide sequence: TGTGCCAGCAGCCGGGACAGGGGCTACGAGCAGTACTTC.

The rearrangement links TRBV13 to TRBJ1-2; 7 bases are shared with TRBD1. Per germline, CDR1 PRHDT and CDR2 FYEKMQ (reference sequence). This CDR3 has 16 residues. The ends lost 5 bases at V and 2 bases at J; junction bases unmatched: 11. CDR3 protein: CASSPRDSALNYGYTF. Here the CDR3 DNA reads TGTGCCAGCAGCCCTAGGGACAGTGCACTGAACTATGGCTACACCTTC.

This chain connects TRBV7-8 to TRBJ1-5; weak D call: TRBD1 (5 bases). V was cut by 9 bases and J by 2 bases, with 14 bases left in between. CDR3 size: 14 residues. Germline CDR1 and CDR2: SGHVS and FQNEAQ. The CDR3 DNA follows: TGTGCCAGTACAGGTAGACTAGGCAATCAGCCCCAGCATTTT. Translated, it gives CASTGRLGNQPQHF.

This sequence joins TRBV5-8 and TRBJ1-2, with D perhaps TRBD1 (5 bases). The CDR3 has 15 amino acids. CDR1 is SGHTS, CDR2 YDEGEE, per germline. V dropped 2 bases and J dropped 5 bases, with 16 bases sitting between them. The chain's CDR3 is CASSFSGSVSYGYTF. CDR3 bases: TGTGCCAGCAGCTTCTCAGGGTCTGTGAGTTATGGCTACACCTTC.

In this sample, this clone turned up once. V gene TRBV2 combines with J gene TRBJ1-1, with TRBD1 as a possible D gene (6 bases). V lost 8 bases, J lost 10 bases, and 11 bases lay in between. Germline V CDR1 and CDR2: SNHLY, FYNNEI. The CDR3 has 10 amino acids. Written as DNA, the CDR3 is TGTGCCAGCTCCGAGGGGGTAGCTTTCTTT. It translates to CASSEGVAFF.

The CDR3 DNA is TGTGCCAGCAGCGGTAGCAGGGAAGTAAACGAAAAACTGTTTTTT. This sequence encodes CASSGSREVNEKLFF. V and J are TRBV2 and TRBJ1-4; perhaps TRBD1 as D (5 bases). The CDR3 contains 15 residues. Germline lookup yields CDR1 SNHLY and CDR2 FYNNEI. The germline V and J ends were trimmed by 6 bases and 8 bases, with 19 bases remaining between them. Drawing the rest from reference TRBV2 and TRBJ1-4, the complete variable domain is EPEVTQTPSHQVTQMGQEVILRCVPISNHLYFYWYRQILGQKVEFLVSFYNNEISEKSEIFDDQFSVERPDGSNFTLKIRSTKLEDSAMYFCASSGSREVNEKLFFGSGTQLSVL.

The chain carries TRBV13 and TRBJ2-2; 7 bases agree with TRBD2. CDR3 length: 16 amino acids. Germline V lookup: CDR1 PRHDT, CDR2 FYEKMQ (reference sequence). The J segment lost 0 bases and the V segment lost 5 bases, leaving 6 bases of the junction unmatched. Written as DNA, the CDR3 is TGTGCCAGCAGCCCAGAGGGACTATCGAACACCGGGGAGCTGTTTTTT. Protein: CASSPEGLSNTGELFF.

This clone has more than one count but fewer than ten. The rearrangement joins TRBV19 to TRBJ2-7; 7 nucleotides align to TRBD1. CDR1 LNHDA and CDR2 SQIVND come from the germline V gene (reference sequence). The CDR3 runs to 18 residues. Germline trimming cut 2 bases from V and 2 bases from J; bases unmatched to any gene: 15. The CDR3 reads CASSITGTVGVPTYEQYF. The CDR3 DNA reads as TGTGCCAGTAGTATAACCGGGACAGTCGGAGTCCCTACCTACGAGCAGTACTTC.

This clone was seen a single time. The chain has TRBV7-8 and TRBJ1-2; D is undetermined. V dropped 5 bases and J dropped 7 bases, with 17 bases sitting between them. The CDR3 consists of 14 residues. The germline V gene has CDR1 SGHVS and CDR2 FQNEAQ. DNA for the CDR3: TGTGCCAGCAGCCCCGGGGAGCCGCGGGGTGGCTACACCTTC. Translation gives CASSPGEPRGGYTF. The full variable domain, its missing parts supplied by reference TRBV7-8 and TRBJ1-2, is GAGVSQSPRYKVAKRGQDVALRCDPISGHVSLFWYQQALGQGPEFLTYFQNEAQLDKSGLPSDRFFAERPEGSVSTLKIQRTQQEDSAVYLCASSPGEPRGGYTFGSGTRLTVV.

The gene calls are TRBV5-1 and TRBJ1-2, with 7 bases matching TRBD1. From germline, CDR1 is SGHRS and CDR2 YFSETQ. The CDR3 has 14 residues. The V segment lost 1 base and the J segment 2 bases; nucleotides outside the gene matches: 2. The CDR3 region has the DNA TGCGCCAGCAGCTTGCACAGGGGCAACTATGGCTACACCTTC. This gives the protein CASSLHRGNYGYTF.

The chain has TRBV2 and TRBJ1-6; 8 positions match TRBD1. CDR1 SNHLY and CDR2 FYNNEI come from the germline V gene. V shed 4 bases, J shed 4 bases, and the junction held 3 bases outside the gene matches. The CDR3 has 15 residues. The CDR3 protein is CASSGQGIYNSPLHF. DNA for the CDR3: TGTGCCAGCAGTGGACAGGGGATATATAATTCACCCCTCCACTTT.